This TCR beta chain is from a study of T cell responses to AZD1222 COVID-19 vaccine. The study's findings and limits: Spike-specific TCR breadth and depth rose after two AZD1222 doses.

A word on this clone: What it binds is not known.

The method was immunoSEQ multiplex PCR; TCRdb's version includes in-frame clones alone and lacks a portion of them. In the table there are 40,000 to 60,000 clones, 80% to 90% of which are singletons. The CDR3 sequence is 12 residues long. Germline CDR1 and CDR2: SGHVS and FNYEAQ. V shed 5 bases and J shed 3 bases, with 6 bases lying between them. This material consisted of peripheral blood, taken 28 days after the second AZD1222 dose. The rearrangement links TRBV7-6 to TRBJ2-3; D is unresolved. The clonotype was recovered from an adult who received the AZD1222 COVID-19 vaccine. CDR3 sequence: CASSPGTDTQYF. The CDR3 coding sequence is TGTGCCAGCAGCCCCGGAACAGATACGCAGTATTTT.